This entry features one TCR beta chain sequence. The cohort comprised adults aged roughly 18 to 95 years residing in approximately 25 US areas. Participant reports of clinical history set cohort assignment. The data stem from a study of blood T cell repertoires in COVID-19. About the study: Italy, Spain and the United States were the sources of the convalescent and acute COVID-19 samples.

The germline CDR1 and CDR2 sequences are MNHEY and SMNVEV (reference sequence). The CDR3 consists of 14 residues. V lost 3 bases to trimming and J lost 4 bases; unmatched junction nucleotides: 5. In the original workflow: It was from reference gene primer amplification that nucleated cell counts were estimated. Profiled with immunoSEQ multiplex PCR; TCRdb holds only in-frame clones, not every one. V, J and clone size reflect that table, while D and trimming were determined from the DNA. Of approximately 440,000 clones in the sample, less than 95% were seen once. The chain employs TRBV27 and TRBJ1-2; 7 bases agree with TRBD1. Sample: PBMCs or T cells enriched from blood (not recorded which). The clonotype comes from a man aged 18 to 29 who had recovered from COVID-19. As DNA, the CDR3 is TGTGCCAGCAGTTTCCGACAGGGTGCCTATGGCTACACCTTC. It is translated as CASSFRQGAYGYTF.